Listed below are T cell receptor beta chains from one sample, sequenced in a study of tumor-infiltrating lymphocytes in primary liver carcinoma. Each CDR3 protein is one row after TCRdb ran MiXCR on the multiplex PCR reads. The sample records roughly 120,000 distinct CDR3 sequences, 60% to 70% being singletons. Sequences were obtained from liver tumor tissue from sampling region 1. The source is a woman aged 55-75 years with primary liver carcinoma and hepatitis B virus infection. The CDR3 runs from the conserved cysteine through the conserved F or W.

len: 16
v_gene: TRBV11-2
CDR3aa: CASSLRGPSSYNEQFF

len: 15
v_gene: TRBV14
CDR3aa: CARSPGVAGAGELFF

len: 13
v_gene: TRBV29-1
CDR3aa: CSIEGSAKGTQYF

len: 16
v_gene: TRBV11-2
CDR3aa: CASSPGLSRSWKVQFF

len: 17
v_gene: TRBV28
CDR3aa: CASSLVGDRGRVGEQFF

len: 13
v_gene: TRBV5-1
CDR3aa: CASIRDRPGELFF

len: 15
v_gene: TRBV6-1
CDR3aa: CASSRDPSSHNEQFF

len: 16
v_gene: TRBV11-3
CDR3aa: CTSSPSGDSNYNEQSF

len: 15
v_gene: TRBV5-1
CDR3aa: CASSPPFTRPGELFF

len: 15
v_gene: TRBV11-2
CDR3aa: CASRDREGRDNEQSF

len: 12
v_gene: TRBV29-1
CDR3aa: CIVARGSDEQFF

len: 15
v_gene: TRBV7-9
CDR3aa: CASSLSGQESDTQYF

len: 17
v_gene: TRBV7-8
CDR3aa: CASTLGSSGSNTGELFF

len: 14
v_gene: TRBV19
CDR3aa: CASTAAYPSGELFF

len: 17
v_gene: TRBV28
CDR3aa: CASSFDPQGNGNTEAFF

len: 16
v_gene: TRBV11-3
CDR3aa: CASSPRTGPAKNIQYF

len: 13
v_gene: TRBV6-5
CDR3aa: CASSQDTDYEQYF

len: 15
v_gene: TRBV10-2
CDR3aa: CASRLGDRGRDEQFF

len: 16
v_gene: TRBV5-1
CDR3aa: CASSSGDRGGNSPLHF

len: 13
v_gene: TRBV12-3/TRBV12-4
CDR3aa: CASRDSNSYEQYF

len: 14
v_gene: TRBV11-2
CDR3aa: CGSNPGLPTATQYF

len: 15
v_gene: TRBV5-5
CDR3aa: CASSFGPYSNQPHHF

len: 15
v_gene: TRBV2
CDR3aa: CASSEAVGRTDTQYF

len: 15
v_gene: TRBV12-3/TRBV12-4
CDR3aa: CASSLGGTMSERLFF

len: 13
v_gene: TRBV7-3
CDR3aa: CASSPDSNQPQHF

len: 15
v_gene: TRBV10-3
CDR3aa: CAISEEATANSPLHF

len: 12
v_gene: TRBV10-3
CDR3aa: CAISPNPYEQYF

len: 14
v_gene: TRBV28
CDR3aa: CASSANQGRYGYTF

len: 14
v_gene: TRBV6-5
CDR3aa: CASSRLAGTQTQYF

len: 13
v_gene: TRBV29-1
CDR3aa: CSMEGRVGTEAFF

len: 16
v_gene: TRBV7-9
CDR3aa: CASSLVGVTSGIEEYF

len: 16
v_gene: TRBV11-2
CDR3aa: CASSLGFAAYQETQYF

len: 15
v_gene: TRBV29-1
CDR3aa: CSVARGTGATDTQYF

len: 16
v_gene: TRBV11-2
CDR3aa: CASSLGSGAGGYEQPF

len: 15
v_gene: TRBV7-9
CDR3aa: CVSRPGQGGTGELFF

len: 16
v_gene: TRBV4-1
CDR3aa: CASSLMRNRGDEKLFF

len: 11
v_gene: TRBV29-1
CDR3aa: CSVGQGDEQYF

len: 15
v_gene: TRBV11-2
CDR3aa: CASSLEITGGDGYTF

len: 13
v_gene: TRBV7-8
CDR3aa: CASSLVRSREQYF

len: 16
v_gene: TRBV7-8
CDR3aa: CASRLASSRSTDTKYF

len: 15
v_gene: TRBV19
CDR3aa: CVSTLRDSQNQPQHF